The sequence of this T cell receptor (beta chain) was determined in a study of CD8+CD57+ T cells in acquired aplastic anemia. Across the study: Sorted CD4+ plus CD8+ cells gave DNA averaging 3.2 ug. Where healthy donors were concerned, CD4+ cells averaged approximately 10 million reads.

Of note for this clonotype: As yet, its antigen is unknown.

Study-level results: Any difference that existed in CD8+ Simpson's diversity between patients and controls was not significant. About 29 CD8+ CDR3 sequences occurred in both the patients and the controls.

Profiles of TCR beta VDJ and CDR3 were generated from a genomic DNA template. TCRdb itself ran the reads through MiXCR, one entry per CDR3 protein. The sample shows about 150,000 distinct CDR3 sequences, roughly two fifths of them seen only once. After removal of 6 bases from V and 3 bases from J, the junction contained 10 bases not matched to a gene. The CDR3 loop spans 16 amino acids. CDR1 and CDR2 from the germline V gene are MDHEN and SYDVKM. The sequenced sample was sorted CD4+, CD8+, or CD8+CD57+ T cells (not recorded which) from PBMCs. The TCR comes from a human donor in good health, serving as a control. The chain carries TRBV28 and TRBJ1-3, with 8 positions matching TRBD1. CDR3 region: CASSPAQGDCGNTIYF. The CDR3, as DNA: TGTGCCAGCAGCCCCGCACAGGGGGATTGTGGAAACACCATATATTTT.